One and the same sample provided the 32 T cell receptor delta chains below, sequenced in a study of delta chains in infants with herpesvirus infections. PBMC RNA was reverse transcribed using gamma-chain- and delta-chain-specific primers. TCRdb re-processed the RT-PCR reads using CATT. The profile shows over a thousand delta-chain clones, around 28% of them singletons. Sequencing was performed on peripheral blood, taken at time point 1 of longitudinal follow-up. These receptors originate from a human donor who was a Ugandan infant, either HIV-exposed or HIV-unexposed (not recorded which).

This clone is medium-sized within its sample. This chain links TRDV1 with TRDJ1; 7 positions agree with TRDD3. CDR1 and CDR2 (germline): TSWWSYY, QGS. CDR3 length: 17 residues. Trimming at V came to 0 bases and at J to 0 bases, leaving 7 bases not matched to a gene. The CDR3 loop reads CALGELAMGEYTDKLIF. CDR3 DNA sequence: TGTGCTCTTGGGGAACTGGCGATGGGGGAATACACCGATAAACTCATCTTT.

In its sample, this clone was seen a few times. This chain joins TRDV1 and TRDJ1, with unresolved D. Trimming pared 1 base from V and 0 bases from J, leaving 6 bases between. Germline V gene data show CDR1 as TSWWSYY and CDR2 as QGS. CDR3 size: 14 residues. CDR3 region: CALGERGYTDKLIF. The CDR3 DNA is TGTGCTCTTGGGGAACGAGGGTACACCGATAAACTCATCTTT.

By sample fraction, this clone is medium-sized. Additional DNA sequences in this sample encode the identical CDR3. V is TRDV1 and J is TRDJ2, with TRDD3 matching over 12 bases. CDR1 is TSWWSYY, CDR2 QGS, per germline. The CDR3 extends over 18 amino acids. V was clipped by 0 bases and J by 0 bases; unmatched bases: 2. DNA for the CDR3: TGTGCTCTTGGGGAACTTCCTGGGGGATACGCTTTGACAGCACAACTCTTCTTT. It encodes CALGELPGGYALTAQLFF.

Remarks on this clone: A read error is possible here, since a much larger clone lies one base away. V usage is TRDV1 and J usage is TRDJ1; 12 bases agree with TRDD3. With 2 bases clipped from V and 3 bases from J, the junction kept 19 bases outside the gene matches. CDR1 is TSWWSYY, CDR2 QGS, per germline. The CDR3 consists of 21 residues. CDR3 coding DNA: TGTGCTCTTGGGGAATCGGTCTTCCATGTACTGGGGGATACAAGTCCCGATAAACTCATCTTT. Translating it yields CALGESVFHVLGDTSPDKLIF.

By share, this clone counts as medium-sized. The chain combines TRDV1 with TRDJ2; 9 positions agree with TRDD3. V gave up 0 bases and J gave up 1 base; unmatched junction bases: 18. This CDR3 is 22 amino acids long. The germline V gene has CDR1 TSWWSYY and CDR2 QGS. The CDR3 region is CALGELLLPILGDPILTAQLFF. CDR3 nucleotides: TGTGCTCTTGGGGAACTCCTTCTTCCCATACTGGGGGACCCTATTTTGACAGCACAACTCTTCTTT.

This chain uses TRDV1 with TRDJ1; D is possibly TRDD2 (8 bases). Germline V CDR1 and CDR2: TSWWSYY, QGS. V was pared by 2 bases and J by 0 bases, with 28 bases between. The CDR3 has 21 amino acids. DNA for the CDR3: TGTGCTCTTGGGGAAGGTTACTTCCTACTTACTGGGGTCTTGTACACCGATAAACTCATCTTT. It yields the protein CALGEGYFLLTGVLYTDKLIF.

In this sample, this clone is large. The chain employs TRDV2 and TRDJ2; the match to TRDD3 covers 9 bases. Germline assignment: CDR1 GEAIGNYY and CDR2 EKD. With 2 bases clipped from V and 1 base from J, the junction kept 1 base outside the gene matches. The CDR3 sequence is 15 residues long. The CDR3 sequence is CACDIGGYLTAQLFF. The CDR3 DNA sequence: TGTGCCTGTGACATTGGGGGATATTTGACAGCACAACTCTTCTTT.

This chain uses TRDV1 with TRDJ1; the D gene is possibly TRDD3 (8 bases). V lost 3 bases to trimming and J lost 0 bases, with 32 bases between them. Germline V CDR1 and CDR2: TSWWSYY, QGS. The CDR3 spans 22 residues. CDR3 protein: CALGERAFLYLGDRSYTDKLIF. CDR3 coding DNA: TGTGCTCTTGGGGAGCGGGCCTTCCTCTACTTGGGGGATCGCTCGTACACCGATAAACTCATCTTT.

Points on this clone: Other DNA sequences in the same sample also yield this CDR3. The gene calls are TRDV2 and TRDJ3, with 11 positions matching TRDD3. The germline CDR1 and CDR2 sequences are GEAIGNYY and EKD. Unmatched junction bases numbered 2, after V lost 1 base and J lost 1 base. The CDR3 runs to 18 residues. CDR3 DNA: TGTGCCTGTGACACTGGGGGATACGGATCCTGGGACACCCGACAGATGTTTTTC. It yields the protein CACDTGGYGSWDTRQMFF.

This clone was picked up a small number of times. The rearrangement uses TRDV1 and TRDJ1, with TRDD3 identical over 11 bases. V shed 1 base, J shed 2 bases, and the junction held 18 bases outside the gene matches. CDR3 length: 21 residues. CDR1 TSWWSYY and CDR2 QGS come from the germline V gene. The CDR3 is CALGEPHFLTGGYRRTDKLIF. For the CDR3, the DNA is TGTGCTCTTGGGGAACCCCACTTCCTTACTGGGGGATATAGGAGAACCGATAAACTCATCTTT.

This clone turned up a few times. V and J are TRDV1 and TRDJ1, with TRDD3 matching over 11 bases. Unmatched junction bases numbered 17, after V lost 2 bases and J lost 0 bases. Germline CDR1 reads TSWWSYY; CDR2 reads QGS. The CDR3 totals 21 residues. CDR3 sequence (DNA): TGTGCTCTTGGGGAAGTAAACCCACTATGGGGGATACGGCCGTACACCGATAAACTCATCTTT. It specifies CALGEVNPLWGIRPYTDKLIF.

The rearrangement uses TRDV1 and TRDJ1; 7 nucleotides match TRDD3. Trimming removed 6 bases from V and 0 bases from J; junction bases left unmatched: 10. The length of the CDR3 is 16 residues. The germline CDR1 and CDR2 sequences are TSWWSYY and QGS. In DNA form, the CDR3 reads TGTGCTCTTGGATGGGGGAGTACCTTTTACACCGATAAACTCATCTTT. It translates to CALGWGSTFYTDKLIF.

The chain uses TRDV1 and TRDJ1, with D perhaps matching TRDD3 (5 bases). V was pared by 0 bases and J by 6 bases, with 32 bases between. In germline, CDR1 is TSWWSYY, CDR2 QGS. The CDR3 extends over 21 amino acids. The CDR3, as DNA: TGTGCTCTTGGGGAACTCCTATTGTCTGGTAGGGCCATTAATGGGGACTATAAACTCATCTTT. It encodes CALGELLLSGRAINGDYKLIF.

J is TRDJ2 and V is TRDV1, with 9 nucleotides matching TRDD3. Germline V gene lookup returns CDR1 TSWWSYY and CDR2 QGS. The junction had 10 bases not matched to a gene; V was cut back by 2 bases and J by 0 bases. The CDR3 has 19 amino acids. CDR3 bases: TGTGCTCTTGGGGAAGACCCTGACTGGGGGAGATCTTTGACAGCACAACTCTTCTTT. This gives the protein CALGEDPDWGRSLTAQLFF.

This sequence joins TRDV1 and TRDJ1; 10 bases agree with TRDD3. CDR1 is TSWWSYY and CDR2 is QGS in the germline V gene. CDR3 length: 18 residues. J gave up 3 bases and V 1 base, and 11 bases lay outside the gene matches. CDR3 amino acids: CALGEPGEYWGIPDKLIF. The CDR3 DNA is TGTGCTCTTGGGGAACCTGGGGAGTACTGGGGGATCCCCGATAAACTCATCTTT.

In its sample, this clone ranks as large. The chain recombines TRDV1 with TRDJ4; maybe TRDD3 (6 bases). V lost 4 bases and J lost 0, with 48 bases in between. This CDR3 is 26 amino acids long. Germline V gene sequence: CDR1 TSWWSYY, CDR2 QGS. The CDR3 region is CALGAPEISCGRGWWGLAPPARPLIF. DNA for the CDR3: TGTGCTCTTGGGGCCCCTGAGATTTCCTGCGGACGAGGTTGGTGGGGGCTTGCTCCCCCGGCCAGACCCCTGATCTTT.

To note about this clone: A much larger clonotype is one base distant, so this may be a read error. V and J are TRDV1 and TRDJ1; tentatively, D is TRDD2 (5 bases). The germline V gene encodes CDR1 TSWWSYY and CDR2 QGS. V gave up 4 bases and J gave up 2 bases, with 8 bases separating them. CDR3 size: 13 residues. The CDR3 DNA sequence: TGTGCTCTTGGGGCCCTTCATACCGATAAACTCATCTTT. Translated: CALGALHTDKLIF.

Relative to its sample, this clone is large (0.1 to 1%). The chain employs TRDV1 and TRDJ1; 7 bases agree with TRDD3. The germline V gene has CDR1 TSWWSYY and CDR2 QGS. V shed 3 bases, J shed 0 bases, and the junction held 10 bases outside the gene matches. This CDR3 comprises 17 residues. In DNA, the CDR3 is TGTGCTCTTGGGGAGCGAACTGGGGCCTTGTACACCGATAAACTCATCTTT. Translation gives CALGERTGALYTDKLIF.

This clone occurred a few times. V usage is TRAV29/DV5 and J usage is TRDJ1, with 13 bases lining up with TRDD3. The germline gives CDR1 NSMFDY, CDR2 ISSIKDK. V lost 2 bases and J lost 1; bases outside the gene matches: 29. The CDR3 is 24 amino acids. CDR3 sequence (DNA): TGTGCAGCAAGAATTTTTGGCCTGTCCCCCTACCAGTTACTGGGGGATACGCTCACCGATAAACTCATCTTT. This encodes CAARIFGLSPYQLLGDTLTDKLIF.

In its sample, this clone was seen a few times. The chain uses TRDV2 and TRDJ3, with TRDD3 matching 12 bases. This CDR3 has 19 residues. Trimming cost V 0 bases and J 2 bases; bases outside gene matches: 4. Germline CDR1 GEAIGNYY, CDR2 EKD. CDR3 sequence reads: CACDTASGGYAWDTRQMFF. The CDR3 coding sequence is TGTGCCTGTGACACCGCGTCTGGGGGATACGCCTGGGACACCCGACAGATGTTTTTC.

This clone is medium-sized (0.01 to 0.1%) in the sample. The V gene is TRDV2, the J gene TRDJ3, with 9 bases identical to TRDD3. Germline loops: CDR1 GEAIGNYY, CDR2 EKD. This CDR3 contains 17 residues. Trimming at V came to 3 bases and at J to 1 base, leaving 3 bases not matched to a gene. CDR3 protein: CACDDWGTSWDTRQMFF. The CDR3 DNA reads TGTGCCTGTGACGACTGGGGGACTTCCTGGGACACCCGACAGATGTTTTTC.

V is TRDV1 and J is TRDJ1; 13 nucleotides agree with TRDD3. The CDR3 length is 21 residues. Trimming removed 0 bases from V and 4 bases from J; junction bases left unmatched: 17. The germline gives CDR1 TSWWSYY, CDR2 QGS. The CDR3 DNA follows: TGTGCTCTTGGGGAACTAACGGCGCCTTGCCGACTGGGGGATACGGGCGATAAACTCATCTTT. Translation gives CALGELTAPCRLGDTGDKLIF.

This clone is classed as large. CDR3 protein: CALGAHAFLSVLGVGYTDKLIF. The CDR3 DNA is TGTGCTCTTGGGGCCCACGCCTTCCTATCGGTACTGGGGGTCGGGTACACCGATAAACTCATCTTT. This chain links TRDV1 with TRDJ1; D may match TRDD2 or TRDD3 (8 bases each). This CDR3 is 22 amino acids long. Trimming cost V 4 bases and J 0 bases, with 33 bases left between them. Germline CDR1 is TSWWSYY and CDR2 is QGS.

By share of the sample, this clone is large (0.1 to 1%). DNA for the CDR3: TGTGCTCTTGGGGAACAAGCCCTACGATCCTTCCTACGTTTACTGGGGGATTTATCCGATAAACTCATCTTT. As protein: CALGEQALRSFLRLLGDLSDKLIF. The rearrangement links TRDV1 to TRDJ1, with a weak D call TRDD3 (10 bases). The V gene lost 1 base and the J gene lost 3 bases, with 39 bases spanning the gap. CDR1 is TSWWSYY and CDR2 is QGS in the germline V gene. This CDR3 contains 24 residues.

This clone is termed large (0.1 to 1%). Other DNA sequences of this sample code for an identical CDR3. This chain joins TRDV1 and TRDJ1, with 9 positions matching TRDD3. The V gene's germline CDR1 is TSWWSYY and CDR2 QGS. V was pared by 2 bases and J by 0 bases, with 13 bases of the junction left unmatched. The CDR3 runs 19 residues. Written as DNA, the CDR3 is TGTGCTCTTGGGGAATGTCCTACGGCTGGGGATACGTACACCGATAAACTCATCTTT. Amino acid sequence: CALGECPTAGDTYTDKLIF.

By share, this clone counts as medium-sized. This chain links TRDV1 with TRDJ1, with D tentatively TRDD2 (6 bases). CDR1 TSWWSYY and CDR2 QGS come from the germline V gene. This CDR3 contains 24 residues. V lost 0 bases and J lost 0, with 35 bases in between. Here the CDR3 DNA reads TGTGCTCTTGGGGAACTTCCTACAGCCCCGCTACTTAGGGGACGTTTATGGTACACCGATAAACTCATCTTT. This sequence encodes CALGELPTAPLLRGRLWYTDKLIF.

The chain uses TRDV1 and TRDJ1; D assignment may be TRDD2 or TRDD3 (5 bases each). CDR3 length: 17 amino acids. With 7 bases removed from V and 12 bases from J, the gap between germline ends came to 33 bases. Germline V gene sequence: CDR1 TSWWSYY, CDR2 QGS. CDR3 sequence (DNA): TGTGCTCTTGTCCCGACCCCTCCTTCATTCATACGCAAGGGGATCATCTTT. Translation: CALVPTPPSFIRKGIIF.

This chain uses TRDV2 with TRDJ3, with TRDD3 matching over 11 bases. Germline assignment: CDR1 GEAIGNYY and CDR2 EKD. This CDR3 contains 18 residues. The V gene end was trimmed by 0 bases and the J gene end by 4 bases; junction bases not matched to a gene: 4. CDR3 DNA sequence: TGTGCCTGTGACACCGTACTGGGGGATATTTGGGACACCCGACAGATGTTTTTC. Its protein is CACDTVLGDIWDTRQMFF.

This clone is categorized as large. V and J are TRDV1 and TRDJ2; TRDD3 might be the D (6 bases). Germline V gene data show CDR1 as TSWWSYY and CDR2 as QGS. Trimming took 1 base from V and 0 from J, leaving 18 bases between them. The CDR3 covers 19 residues. CDR3 nucleotide sequence: TGTGCTCTTGGGGAACGCAGGCCCTGGGGTCCGACTTTGACAGCACAACTCTTCTTT. Its translation is CALGERRPWGPTLTAQLFF.

Of note for this clone: This may be a read error: a much more frequent sequence differs by one nucleotide. Other DNA sequences within the sample encode an identical CDR3. The chain couples TRAV29/DV5 to TRDJ1, with unresolved D. The CDR3 contains 13 residues. V was shortened by 2 bases and J by 3 bases, with 11 bases between the two germline ends. Germline V CDR1 and CDR2: NSMFDY, ISSIKDK. The CDR3 DNA follows: TGTGCAGCAAGTGCTGAGGCCTCCGATAAACTCATCTTT. Encoded protein: CAASAEASDKLIF.

This clone counts as large. The V call is TRAV29/DV5, the J call TRDJ1; 9 nucleotides match TRDD3. The germline V gene has CDR1 NSMFDY and CDR2 ISSIKDK. This CDR3 is built from 23 residues. V shed 3 bases, J shed 4 bases, and the junction held 34 bases outside the gene matches. Written as DNA, the CDR3 is TGTGCAGCAACCGTCGCCTTTATTCCTACACTCGTACTGGGGGGATACAACTACGATAAACTCATCTTT. Translated, it gives CAATVAFIPTLVLGGYNYDKLIF.

Remarks on this clone: One end of the junction varies from germline; a read error may be responsible. V is TRDV2 and J is TRDJ2; 10 nucleotides line up with TRDD3. This CDR3 contains 17 residues. The V gene's germline CDR1 is GEAIGNYY and CDR2 EKD. Here the CDR3 DNA reads TGTGCCTGTGACACGGGGTTGGGGGATACTTTGACAGAACAACTCTTCTTT. Translated: CACDTGLGDTLTEQLFF.